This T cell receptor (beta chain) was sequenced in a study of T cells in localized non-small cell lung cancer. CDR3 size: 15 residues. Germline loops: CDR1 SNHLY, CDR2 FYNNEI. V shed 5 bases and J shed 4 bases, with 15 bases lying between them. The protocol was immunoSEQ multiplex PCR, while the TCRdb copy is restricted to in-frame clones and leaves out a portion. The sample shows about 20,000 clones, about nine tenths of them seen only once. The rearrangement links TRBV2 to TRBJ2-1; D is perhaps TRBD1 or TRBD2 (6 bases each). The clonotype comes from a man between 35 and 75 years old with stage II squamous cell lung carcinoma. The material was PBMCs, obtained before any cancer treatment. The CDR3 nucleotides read TGTGCCAGCAGTCCCGAGGGGGGCAATTACAATGAGCAGTTCTTC. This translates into CASSPEGGNYNEQFF.